The clone carrying this T cell receptor (beta chain) has more than one count but fewer than ten. Antigen unknown. Germline V gene lookup returns CDR1 MDHEN and CDR2 SYDVKM. This CDR3 is built from 14 residues. Trimming left V 2 bases short and J 2 bases short, with 10 bases between. This entry belongs to a study of T cell responses to AZD1222 COVID-19 vaccine. Regarding the study as a whole: Nearly half of the spike-specific TCRs reportedly recognize variant regions that carry no mutations. At 160-218 and 743-854, vaccine-associated CD4 TCRs were dominant, and they spanned spike.

Here immunoSEQ multiplex PCR was the method, and the copy in TCRdb shows in-frame clones only, minus some. The sample includes about 39,000 clones, just over 85% seen only once; the top ten take roughly a quarter. The sequenced sample was peripheral blood, obtained 28 days after the second dose of the MenACWY control vaccine. The origin of this receptor is an adult who received the MenACWY meningococcal vaccine as a control. The chain links TRBV28 to TRBJ2-7; D call uncertain. DNA of the CDR3: TGTGCCAGCAGTTTACCACAAGACGCCTACGAGCAGTACTTC. Translation: CASSLPQDAYEQYF.